One and the same sample provided the 27 T cell receptor beta chains below, sequenced in a study of shared clonotypes between healthy human individuals. TCRdb's copy holds only in-frame clones and misses some; the assay was immunoSEQ multiplex PCR. Altogether about 1.1 million clones are present, approximately 80% being singletons, with the ten largest covering around 0.61%. The sequenced sample was memory CD4+ T cells from PBMCs. Subset meaning: CD45RA-negative fraction. These receptors originate from a man in his late teens or twenties in good health. Some clones in this sample may be carry-over from other donors' samples.

V and J are TRBV7-8 and TRBJ1-1; 10 nucleotides agree with TRBD1. This CDR3 is built from 13 residues. The germline V gene has CDR1 SGHVS and CDR2 FQNEAQ. The V and J ends lost 5 bases and 10 bases, in that order; junction bases with no gene match: 7. This CDR3 is CASSQRDRGGAFF. The CDR3 DNA sequence: TGTGCCAGCAGCCAAAGGGACAGGGGCGGAGCTTTCTTT.

The CDR3 is CASSLVTSGSYEQFF. CDR3 nucleotides: TGCGCCAGCAGCTTGGTGACTAGCGGGAGCTATGAGCAGTTCTTC. This chain uses TRBV5-1 with TRBJ2-1, with 12 bases identical to TRBD2. J gave up 8 bases and V 0 bases, and 3 bases lay outside the gene matches. CDR3 length: 15 amino acids. Germline values: CDR1 SGHRS, CDR2 YFSETQ.

This clone was counted once. The chain joins TRBV5-5 to TRBJ1-1, with no clear D. The germline CDR1 and CDR2 sequences are SGHKS and YYEKEE (reference sequence). The CDR3 is 14 amino acids. With 6 bases removed from V and 1 base from J, the gap between germline ends came to 13 bases. The DNA of the CDR3 is TGTGCCAGCACCACCCCGACGGGGAACACTGAAGCTTTCTTT. It encodes CASTTPTGNTEAFF.

The gene calls are TRBV9 and TRBJ1-1; weak D call: TRBD1 (5 bases). Germline CDR1 is SGDLS and CDR2 is YYNGEE. The V end lost 3 bases, the J end lost 5 bases, and 11 bases lay between the germline ends. This CDR3 spans 13 amino acids. CDR3 amino acids: CASSAQGWTEAFF. DNA of the CDR3: TGTGCCAGCAGCGCGCAGGGATGGACTGAAGCTTTCTTT.

This rearrangement joins TRBV27 to TRBJ2-3; TRBD2 matches 8 bases. Germline CDR1 MNHEY, CDR2 SMNVEV (reference sequence). The V segment lost 5 bases and the J segment 6 bases; nucleotides outside the gene matches: 7. This CDR3 has 14 amino acids. CDR3 nucleotide sequence: TGTGCCAGCAGTGGCGAGATAGCGGGGGATACGCAGTATTTT. Its translation: CASSGEIAGDTQYF.

The rearrangement joins TRBV14 to TRBJ2-5; D is uncertain. CDR3 length equals 15 residues. Per the germline V gene, CDR1 is SGHDN and CDR2 is FVKESK. V was pared by 3 bases and J by 0 bases, with 11 bases between. The CDR3 spells CASSQPRVHQETQYF. The CDR3 nucleotides read TGTGCCAGCAGCCAGCCACGAGTCCACCAAGAGACCCAGTACTTC.

The V gene is TRBV7-7, the J gene TRBJ2-5; 7 positions match TRBD2. The V segment lost 4 bases and the J segment 5 bases; nucleotides outside the gene matches: 4. This CDR3 contains 13 residues. Germline CDR1 SSHAT, CDR2 FNYEAQ (reference sequence). The CDR3 is CASSSRGVETQYF. The CDR3 DNA is TGTGCCAGCAGCTCACGGGGGGTGGAGACCCAGTACTTC.

As regards this clone: A much larger clonotype is one base distant, so this may be a read error. Other nucleotide sequences in the sample specify the same CDR3. This chain uses TRBV29-1 with TRBJ1-3; the D gene is possibly TRBD1 (5 bases). Germline CDR1 and CDR2: SQVTM and ANQGSEA. The CDR3 sequence is 14 residues long. The CDR3 sequence: CSATGPSSGNTIYF. CDR3 DNA sequence: TGCAGCGCCACGGGGCCCAGCTCTGGAAACACCATATACTTT. The full variable domain, with the rest looked up from reference TRBV29-1 and TRBJ1-3, is SAVISQKPSRDICQRGTSLTIQCQVDSQVTMMFWYRQQPGQSLTLIATANQGSEATYESGFVIDKFPISRPNLTFSTLTVSNMSPEDSSIYLCSATGPSSGNTIYFGEGSWLTVV.

The chain links TRBV13 to TRBJ2-7, with D maybe TRBD2 (5 bases). The CDR3 has 18 amino acids. V gave up 3 bases and J gave up 3 bases, with 24 bases separating them. The germline CDR1 and CDR2 sequences are PRHDT and FYEKMQ (reference sequence). The CDR3 here is CASSLVLAGASSLYEQYF. CDR3 nucleotide sequence: TGTGCCAGCAGCTTGGTCTTAGCAGGAGCTAGCAGCCTCTACGAGCAGTACTTC.

This chain joins TRBV2 and TRBJ2-3; TRBD2 might be the D (6 bases). V was trimmed by 3 bases and J by 2 bases, leaving 12 bases between them. This CDR3 spans 15 amino acids. The germline V gene has CDR1 SNHLY and CDR2 FYNNEI. The CDR3 DNA is TGTGCCAGCAGTGAGCTCCGGGACTTCACAGATACGCAGTATTTT. It is translated as CASSELRDFTDTQYF.

There are many counts of this clone. The chain joins TRBV5-1 to TRBJ1-1; a possible D gene is TRBD1 (6 bases). The germline V and J ends were trimmed by 4 bases and 0 bases, with 13 bases remaining between them. CDR3 length equals 15 residues. The germline gives CDR1 SGHRS, CDR2 YFSETQ. The CDR3 sequence: CASSPAGTLNTEAFF. In DNA, the CDR3 is TGCGCCAGCAGCCCGGCCGGGACATTGAACACTGAAGCTTTCTTT.

This rearrangement joins TRBV19 to TRBJ2-5; 7 bases are a match to TRBD1. The CDR3 consists of 15 residues. From germline, CDR1 is LNHDA and CDR2 SQIVND (reference sequence). V shed 6 bases, J shed 1 base, and the junction held 8 bases outside the gene matches. The CDR3 protein is CASRAYRGAQETQYF. The DNA of the CDR3 is TGTGCCAGTAGGGCCTACAGGGGCGCCCAAGAGACCCAGTACTTC.

The chain is built from TRBV7-9 and TRBJ2-3; maybe TRBD2 (6 bases). This CDR3 has 15 amino acids. Looked up from germline, CDR1 is SEHNR and CDR2 is FQNEAQ (reference sequence). V was trimmed by 1 base and J by 1 base, leaving 9 bases between them. CDR3: CASSLDGGRTDTQYF. The CDR3 region has the DNA TGTGCCAGCAGCTTAGATGGAGGGCGCACAGATACGCAGTATTTT.

The chain has TRBV15 and TRBJ2-1; D is perhaps TRBD2 (5 bases). Germline CDR1 LNHNV, CDR2 YYDKDF (reference sequence). This CDR3 is 14 amino acids long. Trimming pared 3 bases from V and 9 bases from J, leaving 15 bases between. The CDR3 sequence is CATSRGRGSGEQFF. The CDR3 region has the DNA TGTGCCACCAGCAGGGGGAGAGGGAGTGGTGAGCAGTTCTTC.

This clone was found a few times. The chain is built from TRBV28 and TRBJ1-5; D is perhaps TRBD1 (5 bases). The V end was cut by 3 bases, the J end by 2 bases, with 20 bases between. The CDR3 length is 18 residues. CDR1 is MDHEN and CDR2 is SYDVKM in the germline V gene. CDR3 loop: CASSFDGTTFGGNQPQHF. The CDR3 coding sequence is TGTGCCAGCAGTTTCGACGGGACCACCTTTGGGGGCAATCAGCCCCAGCATTTT.

The DNA of the CDR3 is TGTGCCAGCAGCGTAAGGCGGACAGGGGGCCTCACTGAAGCTTTCTTT. Its translation is CASSVRRTGGLTEAFF. The chain couples TRBV11-1 to TRBJ1-1, with TRBD1 identical over 11 bases. CDR3 length equals 16 residues. Per the germline V gene, CDR1 is SGHAT and CDR2 is FQDESV (reference sequence). V was clipped by 5 bases and J by 4 bases; unmatched bases: 9.

The CDR3 sequence is CASSQDDFSGRAYGYTF. Written as DNA, the CDR3 is TGTGCCAGCAGCCAAGATGATTTTTCGGGCAGGGCTTATGGCTACACCTTC. The J gene is TRBJ1-2, the V gene TRBV4-2, with D maybe TRBD1 (5 bases). Germline values: CDR1 LGHNA, CDR2 YNFKEQ. There are 17 residues in the CDR3. Trimming left V 0 bases short and J 5 bases short, with 19 bases between.

The rearrangement uses TRBV27 and TRBJ2-2; 12 nucleotides match TRBD2. V was pared by 3 bases and J by 7 bases, with 3 bases of the junction left unmatched. Germline V gene data show CDR1 as MNHEY and CDR2 as SMNVEV (reference sequence). The CDR3 totals 15 residues. CDR3 DNA sequence: TGTGCCAGCAGTTTGACTAGCGGGAGTTACGGGGAGCTGTTTTTT. Translation: CASSLTSGSYGELFF.

In regard to this clone: The sample carries other DNA sequences with the same CDR3. This chain connects TRBV9 to TRBJ1-5, with 7 positions matching TRBD1. Germline loops: CDR1 SGDLS, CDR2 YYNGEE. The CDR3 is 15 amino acids. Trimming took 0 bases from V and 2 from J; bases not matched to a gene: 2. The CDR3 sequence: CASSVGQGGNQPQHF. The CDR3 DNA reads as TGTGCCAGCAGCGTAGGACAGGGCGGCAATCAGCCCCAGCATTTT.

This chain connects TRBV5-1 to TRBJ2-7; D gene uncertain. The CDR3 is 14 amino acids. With 0 bases removed from V and 0 bases from J, the gap between germline ends came to 7 bases. Per the germline V gene, CDR1 is SGHRS and CDR2 is YFSETQ. CDR3 coding DNA: TGCGCCAGCAGCTTGGCCTCGGTCTCCTACGAGCAGTACTTC. Translation: CASSLASVSYEQYF.

This clone showed up just a few times. The rearrangement joins TRBV2 to TRBJ2-3; D not resolved. V was clipped by 6 bases and J by 3 bases, with 19 bases between them. The CDR3 totals 16 residues. Germline values: CDR1 SNHLY, CDR2 FYNNEI. The CDR3 sequence is CASSKLPSMETDTQYF. CDR3 coding DNA: TGTGCCAGCAGCAAGCTCCCTAGTATGGAGACAGATACGCAGTATTTT.

The CDR3 loop is CASSSSGTGVAYGYTF. For the CDR3, the DNA is TGTGCCAGCAGCTCGTCCGGGACAGGGGTCGCCTATGGCTACACCTTC. The rearrangement joins TRBV7-9 to TRBJ1-2; TRBD1 matches 10 bases. The CDR3 is 16 amino acids. V lost 4 bases, J lost 4 bases, and 9 bases stayed unmatched. CDR1 SEHNR and CDR2 FQNEAQ come from the germline V gene (reference sequence). Full variable domain (rest looked up from reference TRBV7-9 and TRBJ1-2): DTGVSQNPRHKITKRGQNVTFRCDPISEHNRLYWYRQTLGQGPEFLTYFQNEAQLEKSRLLSDRFSAERPKGSFSTLEIQRTEQGDSAMYLCASSSSGTGVAYGYTFGSGTRLTVV.

This rearrangement joins TRBV6-1 to TRBJ1-1; no clear D gene. With 5 bases removed from V and 3 bases from J, the gap between germline ends came to 16 bases. The CDR3 extends over 15 amino acids. The germline gives CDR1 MNHNS, CDR2 SASEGT. The CDR3 sequence: CASSLSLGWDTEAFF. For the CDR3, the DNA is TGTGCCAGCAGTCTATCGTTGGGGTGGGACACTGAAGCTTTCTTT.

The chain links TRBV11-2 to TRBJ1-2, with D possibly matching TRBD1 (5 bases). The length of the CDR3 is 15 residues. V dropped 4 bases and J dropped 2 bases, with 14 bases sitting between them. Per germline, CDR1 SGHAT and CDR2 FQNNGV. CDR3 nucleotide sequence: TGTGCCAGCAGCTGGAACTGGGACCCCAACTATGGCTACACCTTC. It is translated as CASSWNWDPNYGYTF. The entire variable domain, with the rest obtained from reference TRBV11-2 and TRBJ1-2, is as follows: EAGVAQSPRYKIIEKRQSVAFWCNPISGHATLYWYQQILGQGPKLLIQFQNNGVVDDSQLPKDRFSAERLKGVDSTLKIQPAKLEDSAVYLCASSWNWDPNYGYTFGSGTRLTVV.

With regard to this clone: Other DNA sequences within the sample encode an identical CDR3. The chain carries TRBV28 and TRBJ2-7; 8 bases align to TRBD1. This CDR3 is 15 amino acids long. With V trimmed by 5 bases and J by 0 bases, 6 bases remained unmatched. Germline V gene sequence: CDR1 MDHEN, CDR2 SYDVKM. The CDR3 reads CASSPRTGSSYEQYF. In DNA form, the CDR3 reads TGTGCCAGCAGTCCTCGGACAGGGAGCTCCTACGAGCAGTACTTC.

This chain connects TRBV2 to TRBJ2-5; D is undetermined. There are 11 residues in the CDR3. Germline CDR1 and CDR2: SNHLY and FYNNEI. The germline V and J ends were trimmed by 8 bases and 2 bases, with 6 bases remaining between them. CDR3 region: CASGWQETQYF. For the CDR3, the DNA is TGTGCCAGCGGATGGCAAGAGACCCAGTACTTC.

The J gene is TRBJ2-5, the V gene TRBV5-1; D unclear. The CDR3 consists of 14 residues. The V end lost 4 bases, the J end lost 4 bases, and 14 bases lay between the germline ends. CDR1 is SGHRS, CDR2 YFSETQ, per germline. CDR3: CASSPFPYGETQYF. CDR3 nucleotides: TGCGCCAGCAGCCCCTTCCCCTACGGAGAGACCCAGTACTTC.